This TCR beta chain was sequenced in a study of T cell changes during pregnancy in multiple sclerosis. Clones were sequenced by immunoSEQ multiplex PCR, and TCRdb holds only the in-frame ones, with some missing. Among about 42,000 clones listed, roughly 95% were seen once. V lost 4 bases and J lost 2, with 9 bases in between. CDR1 SGHTA and CDR2 FQGNSA come from the germline V gene. This CDR3 is 14 amino acids long. The J gene is TRBJ1-3, the V gene TRBV7-2; weak D call: TRBD1 (5 bases). This TCR derives from a female donor with multiple sclerosis, enrolled in a pregnancy study. The starting material was peripheral blood, obtained in the second trimester of pregnancy. The DNA of the CDR3 is TGTGCCAGCAGCTCGACAGAAACTGGAAACACCATATATTTT. This sequence encodes CASSSTETGNTIYF.